This record looks at one TCR beta chain sequence and its context. This clone is a singleton in its sample. Its recognized antigen is unknown. Qualities for individual bases were not recorded, and no much larger clone is one base off. TCR CDR3 regions were amplified from genomic DNA by multiplex PCR using the deep immunoSEQ assay. Extracted genomic DNA from each cell subset was distributed evenly across all wells of several immunoSEQ 96-well plates, and each plate was treated as a replicate. For sorted subsets, each replicate PCR was loaded with around 200 ng genomic DNA, equivalent to 32,000 or so T cell genomes. Purified libraries were quantified with a Qubit 3.0 fluorometer, sized on a Bioanalyzer 2100, and re-quantified with the KAPA Library Quantification kit. Every immunoSEQ 96-well plate was sequenced on a dedicated single-read 150-cycle Illumina NextSeq 550 flow cell. The published analysis was carried out like this. Because the immunoSEQ output included only junctional sequences and no quality scores, the filtering could not be the same as the filtering used for full-length reads. To assign V/J genes and CDR3, sequences were annotated against IMGT germline references using PyIR, a Python wrapper for IgBLAST v1.9. Reads were removed for weak V/J assignments (E-value above 1e-6), missing CDR3, stop codons, out-of-frame junctions, or ambiguous translated residues. V3J clonotypes were defined as sequences sharing an identical inferred V gene, J gene, and CDR3 amino acid sequence. The percentage overlap between two repertoires was calculated by dividing the number of shared unique clonotypes by the size of the smaller repertoire. Repertoire richness was assessed with RTK rarefaction, the Chao1 estimator, and Recon v2.1 estimates of unobserved clonotypes. Generation probabilities were computed with OLGA for all TCRbeta clonotypes obtained by the gDNA method from a few donors. The clones in this table, taken by TCRdb from immuneACCESS, are in-frame only. Not every clone is retained; where verified, under half of the shortfall comes from an unresolved V gene, and the cause of the rest is unknown. V and J calls and clone size follow that table, whereas D and trimming were derived from the DNA. The sample yields approximately 2,000,000 clones; roughly 95% were counted once. The ten biggest clones cover around 1.7% of the sample.

The V and J ends are trimmed by 4 bases and 6 bases, leaving 13 bases between them. CDR1 and CDR2, looked up from the germline V gene, are MGHRA and YSYEKL. The CDR3 goes from the cysteine to the phenylalanine over 13 residues. Only the CDR3 DNA is retained, 39 bases long and in frame from the first base. CD8 naive samples were CD45RO-negative cells positively selected for CCR7, giving a CD45RA+CCR7+ population that excluded TemRA cells. Healthy HIV-negative adults with no recently reported acute infections or vaccinations were included as donors. Every donor was a Caucasian adult residing in Nashville, Tennessee, USA. Blood was obtained by leukapheresis, after which PBMCs were separated by Ficoll-Histopaque density gradient centrifugation and cryopreserved in liquid nitrogen vapor phase. Purity and quantity of every magnetically sorted T cell population were checked by analytical flow cytometry. From each sorted fraction, genomic DNA was isolated and quantified by UV absorbance on a Nanodrop 2000c.

These data come from a study of shared clonotypes between healthy human individuals (TCRdb year 2020). Describing the broader study: A couple of women and a few men aged 18 to 49 years were included in the cohort. Per donor, three plates each were used for CD4 naive and CD4 memory, two for CD8 naive, and one for CD8 memory. Blood TCR repertoires of about 5 healthy adults were deeply sequenced to estimate repertoire size and the extent of clonotype sharing between individuals. Libraries were prepared and TCR repertoires were sequenced by different laboratories using diverse techniques, in order to increase sequencing depth and limit assay-specific biases. Leukapheresis yielded between about 0.85 and 10 billion PBMCs per donor. Broad study findings and their caveats: Even with the large sequencing depth, rarefaction of the sorted-subset datasets indicated that sequencing was incomplete. The small number of donors limited the genetic and exposure-history diversity represented. Sharing across a few donors was observed for approximately 5% of naive CD4, 3.5% of naive CD8, roughly 2.3% of memory CD4, and over 0.3% of memory CD8 clonotypes. Naive subsets generally had larger estimated clonotype richness than memory subsets. Sampling was limited to blood, and TCR repertoires in tissue likely differ from TCR repertoires in blood. Compared with non-shared clonotypes, the clonotypes found in all four sorted-subset donors had higher generation probabilities. Based on pairwise subsampling, the degree of clonotype sharing among donors was expected to be affected by sequencing depth.

Sequencing was done on a sample of naive CD8+ T cells from PBMCs. In light of the paper, this sample's cell subset or site label describes: CD45RA+CCR7+. This receptor was taken from a young man in good health. Some clones in this sample may be carry-over from other donors' samples. Recombination linked TRBV4-1 to TRBJ2-7; no D gene can be assigned with confidence. The DNA is as follows: TGCGCCAGCAGCCTCCTCGGTGACCGCGAGCAGTACTTC. The translation is CASSLLGDREQYF.